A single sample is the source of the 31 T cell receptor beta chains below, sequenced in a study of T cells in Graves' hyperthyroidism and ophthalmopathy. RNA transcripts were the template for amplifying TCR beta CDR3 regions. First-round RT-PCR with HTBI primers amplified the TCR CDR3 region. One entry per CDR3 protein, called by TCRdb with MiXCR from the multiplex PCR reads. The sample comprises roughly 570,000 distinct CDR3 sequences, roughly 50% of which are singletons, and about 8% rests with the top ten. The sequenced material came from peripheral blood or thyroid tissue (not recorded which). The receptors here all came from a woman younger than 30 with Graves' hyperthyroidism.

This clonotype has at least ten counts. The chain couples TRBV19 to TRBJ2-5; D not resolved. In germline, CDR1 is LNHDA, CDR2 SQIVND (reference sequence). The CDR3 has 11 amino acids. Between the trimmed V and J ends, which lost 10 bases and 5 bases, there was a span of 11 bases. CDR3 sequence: CATQNLETQYF. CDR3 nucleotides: TGTGCCACCCAGAATCTGGAGACCCAGTACTTC.

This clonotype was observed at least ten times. The CDR3 reads CASSVEAGGPGYEQYF. The DNA for the CDR3 is TGCGCCAGCAGCGTGGAGGCGGGAGGGCCGGGCTACGAGCAGTACTTC. V is TRBV4-1 and J is TRBJ2-7, with 9 bases lining up with TRBD2. J lost 3 bases, V lost 5 bases, and 11 bases had no gene match. Germline V lookup: CDR1 MGHRA, CDR2 YSYEKL. The CDR3 spans 16 residues.

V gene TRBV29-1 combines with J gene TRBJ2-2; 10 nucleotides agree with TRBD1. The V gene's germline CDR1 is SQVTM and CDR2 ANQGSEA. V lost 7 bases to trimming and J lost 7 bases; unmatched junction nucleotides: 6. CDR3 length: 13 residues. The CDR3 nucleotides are TGCAGCGCTAGACAGGGGGCCGGCGGGGAGCTGTTTTTT. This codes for CSARQGAGGELFF.

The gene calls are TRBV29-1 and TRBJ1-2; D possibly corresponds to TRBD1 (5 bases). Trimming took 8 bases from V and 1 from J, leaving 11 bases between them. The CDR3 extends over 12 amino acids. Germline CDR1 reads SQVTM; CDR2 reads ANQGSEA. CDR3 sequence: CSPEQDNYGYTF. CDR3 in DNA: TGCAGCCCAGAACAGGATAACTATGGCTACACCTTC.

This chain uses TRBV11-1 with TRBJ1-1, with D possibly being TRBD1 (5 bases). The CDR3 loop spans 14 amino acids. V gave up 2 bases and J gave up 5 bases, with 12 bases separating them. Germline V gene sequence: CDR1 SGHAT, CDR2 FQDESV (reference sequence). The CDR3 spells CASSLSRAGTEAFF. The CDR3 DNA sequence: TGTGCCAGCAGCTTATCCAGGGCTGGAACTGAAGCTTTCTTT.

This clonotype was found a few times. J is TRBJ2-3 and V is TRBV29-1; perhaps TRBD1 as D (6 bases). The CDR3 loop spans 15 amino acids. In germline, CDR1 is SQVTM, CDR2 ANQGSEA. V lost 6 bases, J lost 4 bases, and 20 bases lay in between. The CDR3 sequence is CSVDRSRKRADTQYF. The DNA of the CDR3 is TGCAGCGTCGACAGGTCTCGGAAGAGGGCAGATACGCAGTATTTT.

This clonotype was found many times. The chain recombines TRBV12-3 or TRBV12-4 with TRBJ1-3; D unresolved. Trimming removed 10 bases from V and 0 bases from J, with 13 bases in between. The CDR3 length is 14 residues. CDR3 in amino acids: CATLWINSGNTIYF. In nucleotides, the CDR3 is TGTGCCACCCTTTGGATCAACTCTGGAAACACCATATATTTT.

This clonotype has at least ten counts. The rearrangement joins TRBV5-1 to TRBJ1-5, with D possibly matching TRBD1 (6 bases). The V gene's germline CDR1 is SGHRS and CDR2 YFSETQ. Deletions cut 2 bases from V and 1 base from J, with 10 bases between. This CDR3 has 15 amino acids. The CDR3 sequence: CASSLTGMSNQPQHF. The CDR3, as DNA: TGCGCCAGCAGCTTAACAGGGATGAGCAATCAGCCCCAGCATTTT. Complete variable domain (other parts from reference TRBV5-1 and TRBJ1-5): KAGVTQTPRYLIKTRGQQVTLSCSPISGHRSVSWYQQTPGQGLQFLFEYFSETQRNKGNFPGRFSGRQFSNSRSEMNVSTLELGDSALYLCASSLTGMSNQPQHFGDGTRLSIL.

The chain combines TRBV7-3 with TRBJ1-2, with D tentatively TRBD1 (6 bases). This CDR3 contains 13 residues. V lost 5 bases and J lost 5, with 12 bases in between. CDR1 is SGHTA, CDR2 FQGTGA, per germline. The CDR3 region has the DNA TGTGCCAGCAGCATCATGACAGGTTATGGCTACACCTTC. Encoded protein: CASSIMTGYGYTF.

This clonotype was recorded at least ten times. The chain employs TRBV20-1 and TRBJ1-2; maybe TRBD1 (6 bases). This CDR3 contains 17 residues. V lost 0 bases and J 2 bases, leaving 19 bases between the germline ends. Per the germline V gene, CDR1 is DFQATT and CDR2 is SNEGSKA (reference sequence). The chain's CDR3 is CSARDHGQPLVNYGYTF. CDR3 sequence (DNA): TGCAGTGCTAGAGATCACGGACAGCCGCTCGTAAACTATGGCTACACCTTC.

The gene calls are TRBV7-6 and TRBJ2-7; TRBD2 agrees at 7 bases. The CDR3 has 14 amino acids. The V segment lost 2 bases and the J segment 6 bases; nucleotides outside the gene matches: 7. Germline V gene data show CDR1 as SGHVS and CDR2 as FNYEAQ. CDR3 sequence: CASSLSAGAAEQYF. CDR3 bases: TGTGCCAGCAGCTTATCGGCGGGAGCTGCCGAGCAGTACTTC.

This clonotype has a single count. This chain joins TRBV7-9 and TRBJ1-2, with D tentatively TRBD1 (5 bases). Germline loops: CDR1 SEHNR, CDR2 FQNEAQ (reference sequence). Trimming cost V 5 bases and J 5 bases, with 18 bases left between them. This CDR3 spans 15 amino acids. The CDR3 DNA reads TGTGCCAGCAGCCAAGTCCGGGGGGAGGGGTATGGCTACACCTTC. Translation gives CASSQVRGEGYGYTF.

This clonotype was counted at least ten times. CDR3 DNA: TGTGCCAGCAGCTTCTCCCAAGAGACCCAGTACTTC. Protein: CASSFSQETQYF. V is TRBV5-8 and J is TRBJ2-5; D gene unclear. The V gene lost 2 bases and the J gene lost 1 base, with 3 bases spanning the gap. There are 12 residues in the CDR3. Germline CDR1 is SGHTS and CDR2 is YDEGEE.

The CDR3 region has the DNA TGTGCCATCACAAATAGGGACGGGCCCTGGGGCTACACCTTC. This encodes CAITNRDGPWGYTF. The chain links TRBV10-3 to TRBJ1-2, with a weak D call TRBD1 (5 bases). V was pared by 7 bases and J by 8 bases, with 20 bases between. The CDR3 has 14 residues. Per germline, CDR1 ENHRY and CDR2 SYGVKD.

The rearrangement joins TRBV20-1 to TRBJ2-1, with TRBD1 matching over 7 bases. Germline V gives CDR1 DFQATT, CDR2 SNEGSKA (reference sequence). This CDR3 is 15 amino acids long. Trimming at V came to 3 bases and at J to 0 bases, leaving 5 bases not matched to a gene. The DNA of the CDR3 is TGCAGTGCTAGCGGGACAGCGGACTCCTACAATGAGCAGTTCTTC. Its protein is CSASGTADSYNEQFF.

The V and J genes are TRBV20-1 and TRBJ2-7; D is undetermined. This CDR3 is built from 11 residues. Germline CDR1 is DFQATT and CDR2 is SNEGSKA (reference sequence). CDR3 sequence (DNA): TGCAGCCAATCCCGTTACTACGAGCAGTACTTC. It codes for CSQSRYYEQYF.

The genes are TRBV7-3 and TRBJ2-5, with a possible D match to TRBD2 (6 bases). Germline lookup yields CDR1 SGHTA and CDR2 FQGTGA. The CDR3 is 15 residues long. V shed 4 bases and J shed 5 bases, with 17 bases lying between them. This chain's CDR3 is CASSSDRGGGETQYF. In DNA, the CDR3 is TGTGCCAGCAGCTCCGATAGGGGAGGCGGGGAGACCCAGTACTTC.

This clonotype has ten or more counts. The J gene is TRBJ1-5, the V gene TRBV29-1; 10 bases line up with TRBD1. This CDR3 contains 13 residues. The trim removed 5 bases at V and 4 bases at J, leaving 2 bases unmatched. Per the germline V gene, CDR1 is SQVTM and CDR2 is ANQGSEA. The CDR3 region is CSVRTGGNQPQHF. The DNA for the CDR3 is TGCAGCGTTAGGACAGGGGGGAATCAGCCCCAGCATTTT.

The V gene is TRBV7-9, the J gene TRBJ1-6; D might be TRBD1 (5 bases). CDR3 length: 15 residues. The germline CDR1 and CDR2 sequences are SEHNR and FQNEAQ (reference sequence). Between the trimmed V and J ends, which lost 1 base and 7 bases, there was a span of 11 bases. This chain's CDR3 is CASSLVGHQNSPLHF. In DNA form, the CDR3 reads TGTGCCAGCAGCTTAGTAGGACATCAGAATTCACCCCTCCACTTT.

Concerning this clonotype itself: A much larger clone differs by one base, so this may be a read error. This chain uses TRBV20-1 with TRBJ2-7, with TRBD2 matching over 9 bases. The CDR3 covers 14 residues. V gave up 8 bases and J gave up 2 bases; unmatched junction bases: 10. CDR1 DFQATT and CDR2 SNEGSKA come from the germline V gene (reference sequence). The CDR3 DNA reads TGCAGTACCAGGGGACTAGCCGCTCCCTACGAGCAGTACTTC. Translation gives CSTRGLAAPYEQYF.

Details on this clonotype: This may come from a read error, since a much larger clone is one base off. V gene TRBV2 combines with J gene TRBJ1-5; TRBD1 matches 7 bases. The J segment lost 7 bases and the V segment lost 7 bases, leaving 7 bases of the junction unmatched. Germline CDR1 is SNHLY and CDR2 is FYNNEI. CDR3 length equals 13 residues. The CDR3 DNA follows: TGTGCCAGCATACAGGGGATTCGGCAGCCCCAGCATTTT. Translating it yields CASIQGIRQPQHF.

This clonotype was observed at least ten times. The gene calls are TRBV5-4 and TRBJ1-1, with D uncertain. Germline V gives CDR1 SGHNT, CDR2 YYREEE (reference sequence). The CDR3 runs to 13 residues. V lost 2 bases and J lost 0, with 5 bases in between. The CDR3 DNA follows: TGTGCCAGCAGCTTTAATATGAACACTGAAGCTTTCTTT. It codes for CASSFNMNTEAFF.

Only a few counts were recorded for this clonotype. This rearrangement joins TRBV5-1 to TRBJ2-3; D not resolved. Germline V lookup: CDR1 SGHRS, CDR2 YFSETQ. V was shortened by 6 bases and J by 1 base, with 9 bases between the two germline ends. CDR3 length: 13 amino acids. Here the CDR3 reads CASTSQGTDTQYF. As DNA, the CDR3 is TGCGCCAGCACCAGCCAGGGCACAGATACGCAGTATTTT.

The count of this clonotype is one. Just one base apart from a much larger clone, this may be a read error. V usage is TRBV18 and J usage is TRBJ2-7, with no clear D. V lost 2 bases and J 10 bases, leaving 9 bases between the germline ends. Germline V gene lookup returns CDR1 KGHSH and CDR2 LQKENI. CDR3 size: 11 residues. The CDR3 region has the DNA TGTGCCAGCTCACCAGCCCAGTTACAGTACTTC. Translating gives CASSPAQLQYF.

CDR3 region: CAIGTGGQETQYF. In nucleotides, the CDR3 is TGTGCCATCGGTACAGGGGGGCAAGAGACCCAGTACTTC. This sequence joins TRBV10-3 and TRBJ2-5; 8 bases agree with TRBD1. CDR1 and CDR2 (germline): ENHRY, SYGVKD. V lost 8 bases to trimming and J lost 2 bases; unmatched junction nucleotides: 4. The CDR3 contains 13 residues.

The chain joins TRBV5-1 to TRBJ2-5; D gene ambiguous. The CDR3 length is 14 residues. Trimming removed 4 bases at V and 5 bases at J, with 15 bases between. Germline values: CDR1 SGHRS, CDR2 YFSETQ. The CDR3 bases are TGCGCCAGCAGCCTGGAAGAAACCTACGAGACCCAGTACTTC. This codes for CASSLEETYETQYF.

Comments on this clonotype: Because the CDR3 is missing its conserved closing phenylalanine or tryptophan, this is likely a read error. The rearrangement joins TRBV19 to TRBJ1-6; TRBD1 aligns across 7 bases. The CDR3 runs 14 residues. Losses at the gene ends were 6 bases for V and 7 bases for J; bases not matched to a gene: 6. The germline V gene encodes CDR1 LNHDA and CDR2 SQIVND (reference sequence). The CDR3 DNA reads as TGTGCCAGTAGGAAGACAGGGAGCAATTCACCCCTCCACCTT. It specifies CASRKTGSNSPLHL.

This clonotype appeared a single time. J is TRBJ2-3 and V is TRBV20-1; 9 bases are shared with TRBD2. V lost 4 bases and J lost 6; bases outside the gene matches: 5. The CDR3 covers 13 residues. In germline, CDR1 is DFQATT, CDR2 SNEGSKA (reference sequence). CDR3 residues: CSAIAGVRDTQYF. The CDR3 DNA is TGCAGTGCTATAGCGGGAGTCCGGGATACGCAGTATTTT.

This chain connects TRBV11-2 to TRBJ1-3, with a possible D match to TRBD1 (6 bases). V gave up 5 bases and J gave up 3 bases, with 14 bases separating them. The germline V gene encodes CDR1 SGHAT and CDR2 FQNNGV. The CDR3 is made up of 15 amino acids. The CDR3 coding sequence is TGTGCCAGCAGCCGCGAGGGGGGCTATGGAAACACCATATATTTT. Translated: CASSREGGYGNTIYF.

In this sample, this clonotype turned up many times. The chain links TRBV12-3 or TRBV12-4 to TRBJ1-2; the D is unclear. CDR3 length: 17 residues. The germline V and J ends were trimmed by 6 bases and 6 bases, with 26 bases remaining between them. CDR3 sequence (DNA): TGTGCCAGCAGCATGAGGAGAGCACTTGAAACCATAAATGGCTACACCTTC. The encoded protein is CASSMRRALETINGYTF.

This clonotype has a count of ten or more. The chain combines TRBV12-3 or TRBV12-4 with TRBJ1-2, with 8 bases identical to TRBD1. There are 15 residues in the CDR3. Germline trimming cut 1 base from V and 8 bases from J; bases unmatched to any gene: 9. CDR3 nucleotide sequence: TGTGCCAGCAGTTTAGGGAGGACAGGGCATGAAGGCTACACCTTC. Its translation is CASSLGRTGHEGYTF.